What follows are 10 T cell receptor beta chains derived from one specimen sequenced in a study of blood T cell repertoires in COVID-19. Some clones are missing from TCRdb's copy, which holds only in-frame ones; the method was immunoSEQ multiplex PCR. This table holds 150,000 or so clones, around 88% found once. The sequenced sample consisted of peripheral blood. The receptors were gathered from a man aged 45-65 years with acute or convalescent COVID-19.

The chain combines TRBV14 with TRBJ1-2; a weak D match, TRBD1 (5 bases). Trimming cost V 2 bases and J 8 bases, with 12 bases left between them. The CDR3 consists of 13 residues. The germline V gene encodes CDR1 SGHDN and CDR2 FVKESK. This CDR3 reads CASSQRGYKGYTF. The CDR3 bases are TGTGCCAGCAGCCAACGGGGGTATAAGGGCTACACCTTC.

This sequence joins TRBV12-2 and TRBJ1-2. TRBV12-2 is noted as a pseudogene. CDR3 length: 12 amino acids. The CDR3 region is CASRNGVVGYTF. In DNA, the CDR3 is TGTGCAAGTCGCAACGGGGTGGTTGGCTACACCTTC.

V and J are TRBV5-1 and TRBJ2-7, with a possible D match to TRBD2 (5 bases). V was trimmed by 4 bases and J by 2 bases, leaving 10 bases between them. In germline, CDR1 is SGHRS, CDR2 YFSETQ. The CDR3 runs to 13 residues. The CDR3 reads CASSPDGTYEQYF. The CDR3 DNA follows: TGCGCCAGCAGCCCGGACGGGACCTACGAGCAGTACTTC.

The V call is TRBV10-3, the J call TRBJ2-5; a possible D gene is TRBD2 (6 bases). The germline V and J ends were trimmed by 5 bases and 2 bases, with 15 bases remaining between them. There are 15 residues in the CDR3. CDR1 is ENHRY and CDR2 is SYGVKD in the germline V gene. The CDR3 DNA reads TGTGCCATCAGTTGGGACTCCTACTCTCAAGAGACCCAGTACTTC. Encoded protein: CAISWDSYSQETQYF.

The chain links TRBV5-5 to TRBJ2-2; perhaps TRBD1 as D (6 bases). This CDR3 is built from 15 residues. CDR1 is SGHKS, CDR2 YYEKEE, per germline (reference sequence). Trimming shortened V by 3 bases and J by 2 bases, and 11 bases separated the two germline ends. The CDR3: CASSYTGINTGELFF. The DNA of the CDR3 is TGTGCCAGCAGCTATACAGGGATCAACACCGGGGAGCTGTTTTTT.

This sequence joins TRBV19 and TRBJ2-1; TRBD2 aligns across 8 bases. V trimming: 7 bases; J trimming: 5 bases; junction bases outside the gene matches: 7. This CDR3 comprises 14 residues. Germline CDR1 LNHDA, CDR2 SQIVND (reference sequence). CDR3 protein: CASNGGRNHNEQFF. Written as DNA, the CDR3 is TGTGCCAGTAACGGCGGGAGGAACCACAATGAGCAGTTCTTC.

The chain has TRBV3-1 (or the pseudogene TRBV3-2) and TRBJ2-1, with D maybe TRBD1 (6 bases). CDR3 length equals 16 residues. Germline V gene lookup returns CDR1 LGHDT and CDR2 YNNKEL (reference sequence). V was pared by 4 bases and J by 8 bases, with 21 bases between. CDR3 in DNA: TGTGCCAGCAGCCTCCAGCCCCAGGGTTGGGGGCATGAGCAGTTCTTC. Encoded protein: CASSLQPQGWGHEQFF.

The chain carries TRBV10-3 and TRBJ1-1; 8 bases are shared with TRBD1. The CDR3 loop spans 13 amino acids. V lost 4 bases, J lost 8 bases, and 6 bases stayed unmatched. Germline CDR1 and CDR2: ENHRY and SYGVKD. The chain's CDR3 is CAISAAGQGEAFF. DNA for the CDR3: TGTGCCATCAGTGCCGCCGGACAGGGAGAAGCTTTCTTT.

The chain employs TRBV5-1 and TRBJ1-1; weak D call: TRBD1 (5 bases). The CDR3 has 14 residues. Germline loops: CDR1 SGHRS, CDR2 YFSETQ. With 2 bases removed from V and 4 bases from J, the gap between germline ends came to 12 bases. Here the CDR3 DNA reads TGCGCCAGCAGCTTCCAGGGAACGGGCACTGAAGCTTTCTTT. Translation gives CASSFQGTGTEAFF.

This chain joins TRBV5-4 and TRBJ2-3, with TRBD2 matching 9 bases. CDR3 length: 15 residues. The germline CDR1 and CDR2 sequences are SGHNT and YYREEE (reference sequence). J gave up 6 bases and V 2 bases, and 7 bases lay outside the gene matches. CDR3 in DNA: TGTGCCAGCAGCTTAGGTGGGACTAGCAGGGATACGCAGTATTTT. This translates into CASSLGGTSRDTQYF. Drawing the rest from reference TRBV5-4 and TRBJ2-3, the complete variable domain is ETGVTQSPTHLIKTRGQQVTLRCSSQSGHNTVSWYQQALGQGPQFIFQYYREEENGRGNFPPRFSGLQFPNYSSELNVNALELDDSALYLCASSLGGTSRDTQYFGPGTRLTVL.